This T cell receptor beta chain appears in the sequencing data of a study of blood T cell repertoires in COVID-19. V gave up 4 bases and J gave up 6 bases; unmatched junction bases: 8. The germline gives CDR1 MDHEN, CDR2 SYDVKM. The CDR3 is 14 amino acids. Sequenced by immunoSEQ multiplex PCR; TCRdb stores in-frame clones only, minus some. The table includes about 80,000 clones, about four fifths detected once. V gene TRBV28 combines with J gene TRBJ1-2, with TRBD1 matching 7 bases. This clonotype was sampled from a human donor in a cohort sampled during active COVID-19. Sequencing was done on a sample of peripheral blood. CDR3 region: CASSSLTGEDGYTF. For the CDR3, the DNA is TGTGCCAGCAGTTCCCTCACAGGGGAGGATGGCTACACCTTC.